The source of this T cell receptor beta chain is a study of blood T cells in healthy people across ages. A sample-barcoded 5' primer and a J-beta primer mix were used in a second PCR of roughly 7 to 11 cycles. MiXCR, applied by TCRdb to the 5' RACE reads, yields one record per CDR3 protein. The sample consists of roughly 500,000 distinct CDR3 sequences, 25% to 30% of them appearing once. What was sequenced was blood. The receptor was isolated from a woman aged 70-85 years in good health.

The CDR3 region has the DNA TGTGCCAGTAATCGACCCGGGGACGGCCTCTATGGCTACACCTTC. Translation gives CASNRPGDGLYGYTF. The chain is built from TRBV19 and TRBJ1-2; maybe TRBD1 (5 bases). The CDR3 runs 15 residues. Trimming removed 7 bases at V and 4 bases at J, with 19 bases between. CDR1 is LNHDA and CDR2 is SQIVND in the germline V gene (reference sequence). Full variable domain (missing parts from reference TRBV19 and TRBJ1-2): DGGITQSPKYLFRKEGQNVTLSCEQNLNHDAMYWYRQDPGQGLRLIYYSQIVNDFQKGDIAEGYSVSREKKESFPLTVTSAQKNPTAFYLCASNRPGDGLYGYTFGSGTRLTVV.